This is a list of T cell receptor beta chains from one sample in a study of blood T cell repertoires in COVID-19. The assay was immunoSEQ multiplex PCR, and TCRdb's table has in-frame clones only and misses some. The sample holds over 200,000 clones; more than 70% are singletons and the top ten take 0.95% to 1%. The sequenced sample was peripheral blood. These receptors were collected from a woman between 40 and 50 years old who had recovered from COVID-19. Each CDR3 is given with its conserved first and last residue. The D gene is left open where the match is weak. Not all rows give a size; the values are once, few, many and, for expanded clones, a class.

CDR3 length: 17; clone size: once; D gene: TRBD1; J gene: TRBJ2-1; V gene: TRBV9; CDR3 protein: CASSVGGGRAAYNEQFF; CDR3 DNA: TGTGCCAGCAGCGTAGGAGGGGGCAGGGCCGCCTACAATGAGCAGTTCTTC
CDR3 length: 15; clone size: NA; D gene: NA; J gene: TRBJ1-1; V gene: TRBV6-2/TRBV6-3; CDR3 protein: CASSRPAVPGTEAFF; CDR3 DNA: TGTGCCAGCAGCCGCCCCGCAGTCCCGGGCACTGAAGCTTTCTTT
CDR3 length: 20; clone size: once; D gene: NA; J gene: TRBJ1-5; V gene: TRBV5-1; CDR3 protein: CASSPHRTEGEMGGNQPQHF; CDR3 DNA: TGCGCCAGCAGCCCTCACCGAACCGAGGGGGAGATGGGGGGCAATCAGCCCCAGCATTTT
CDR3 length: 15; clone size: NA; D gene: TRBD1; J gene: TRBJ2-7; V gene: TRBV9; CDR3 protein: CASSAGTGRSYEQYF; CDR3 DNA: TGTGCCAGCAGCGCCGGGACAGGCCGGTCCTACGAGCAGTACTTC
CDR3 length: 13; clone size: NA; D gene: NA; J gene: TRBJ2-7; V gene: TRBV30; CDR3 protein: CAWIPGVGYEQYF; CDR3 DNA: TGTGCCTGGATCCCGGGGGTAGGGTACGAGCAGTACTTC
CDR3 length: 13; clone size: NA; D gene: NA; J gene: TRBJ1-5; V gene: TRBV6-5; CDR3 protein: CASTHRENQPQHF; CDR3 DNA: TGTGCCAGCACCCACCGGGAGAATCAGCCCCAGCATTTT
CDR3 length: 13; clone size: NA; D gene: NA; J gene: TRBJ1-4; V gene: TRBV5-1; CDR3 protein: CASSLWEGEKLFF; CDR3 DNA: TGCGCCAGCAGCCTGTGGGAGGGCGAAAAACTGTTTTTT
CDR3 length: 15; clone size: NA; D gene: NA; J gene: TRBJ1-2; V gene: TRBV5-1; CDR3 protein: CASRSGAGQNYGYTF; CDR3 DNA: TGCGCCAGCCGAAGTGGGGCAGGGCAAAACTATGGCTACACCTTC
CDR3 length: 16; clone size: NA; D gene: TRBD1; J gene: TRBJ1-4; V gene: TRBV7-2; CDR3 protein: CASSLVGQGASEKLFF; CDR3 DNA: TGTGCCAGCAGCTTAGTCGGACAGGGGGCTTCTGAAAAACTGTTTTTT
CDR3 length: 13; clone size: NA; D gene: TRBD2; J gene: TRBJ2-2; V gene: TRBV11-3; CDR3 protein: CASSPRGAGELFF; CDR3 DNA: TGTGCCAGCAGCCCCCGGGGGGCCGGGGAGCTGTTTTTT
CDR3 length: 15; clone size: NA; D gene: TRBD2; J gene: TRBJ2-4; V gene: TRBV27; CDR3 protein: CASSPSGNPKNIQYF; CDR3 DNA: TGTGCCAGCAGCCCGAGCGGGAATCCCAAAAACATTCAGTACTTC
CDR3 length: 12; clone size: NA; D gene: NA; J gene: TRBJ2-3; V gene: TRBV5-4; CDR3 protein: CASSTVGDTQYF; CDR3 DNA: TGTGCCAGCAGCACAGTAGGCGATACGCAGTATTTT
CDR3 length: 16; clone size: NA; D gene: NA; J gene: TRBJ1-6; V gene: TRBV5-4; CDR3 protein: CASSTDRGASGSPLHF; CDR3 DNA: TGTGCCAGCAGCACGGACCGCGGGGCGAGCGGCTCACCCCTCCACTTT
CDR3 length: 14; clone size: NA; D gene: NA; J gene: TRBJ2-1; V gene: TRBV10-2; CDR3 protein: CASRQRASYNEQFF; CDR3 DNA: TGCGCCAGCAGACAGCGGGCCTCCTACAATGAGCAGTTCTTC
CDR3 length: 15; clone size: NA; D gene: NA; J gene: TRBJ1-1; V gene: TRBV7-9; CDR3 protein: CASSLGGYWDTEAFF; CDR3 DNA: TGTGCCAGCAGCTTGGGCGGGTATTGGGACACTGAAGCTTTCTTT
CDR3 length: 13; clone size: NA; D gene: TRBD2; J gene: TRBJ2-5; V gene: TRBV7-8; CDR3 protein: CASRPSGRETQYF; CDR3 DNA: TGTGCCAGCAGGCCTAGCGGGAGGGAGACCCAGTACTTC
CDR3 length: 15; clone size: NA; D gene: NA; J gene: TRBJ1-3; V gene: TRBV5-1; CDR3 protein: CASSHPGAGGDTIYF; CDR3 DNA: TGCGCCAGCAGCCACCCCGGGGCCGGCGGGGACACCATATATTTT
CDR3 length: 11; clone size: NA; D gene: NA; J gene: TRBJ1-3; V gene: TRBV27; CDR3 protein: CASRFRDTIYF; CDR3 DNA: TGTGCCAGTCGGTTTCGGGACACCATATATTTT